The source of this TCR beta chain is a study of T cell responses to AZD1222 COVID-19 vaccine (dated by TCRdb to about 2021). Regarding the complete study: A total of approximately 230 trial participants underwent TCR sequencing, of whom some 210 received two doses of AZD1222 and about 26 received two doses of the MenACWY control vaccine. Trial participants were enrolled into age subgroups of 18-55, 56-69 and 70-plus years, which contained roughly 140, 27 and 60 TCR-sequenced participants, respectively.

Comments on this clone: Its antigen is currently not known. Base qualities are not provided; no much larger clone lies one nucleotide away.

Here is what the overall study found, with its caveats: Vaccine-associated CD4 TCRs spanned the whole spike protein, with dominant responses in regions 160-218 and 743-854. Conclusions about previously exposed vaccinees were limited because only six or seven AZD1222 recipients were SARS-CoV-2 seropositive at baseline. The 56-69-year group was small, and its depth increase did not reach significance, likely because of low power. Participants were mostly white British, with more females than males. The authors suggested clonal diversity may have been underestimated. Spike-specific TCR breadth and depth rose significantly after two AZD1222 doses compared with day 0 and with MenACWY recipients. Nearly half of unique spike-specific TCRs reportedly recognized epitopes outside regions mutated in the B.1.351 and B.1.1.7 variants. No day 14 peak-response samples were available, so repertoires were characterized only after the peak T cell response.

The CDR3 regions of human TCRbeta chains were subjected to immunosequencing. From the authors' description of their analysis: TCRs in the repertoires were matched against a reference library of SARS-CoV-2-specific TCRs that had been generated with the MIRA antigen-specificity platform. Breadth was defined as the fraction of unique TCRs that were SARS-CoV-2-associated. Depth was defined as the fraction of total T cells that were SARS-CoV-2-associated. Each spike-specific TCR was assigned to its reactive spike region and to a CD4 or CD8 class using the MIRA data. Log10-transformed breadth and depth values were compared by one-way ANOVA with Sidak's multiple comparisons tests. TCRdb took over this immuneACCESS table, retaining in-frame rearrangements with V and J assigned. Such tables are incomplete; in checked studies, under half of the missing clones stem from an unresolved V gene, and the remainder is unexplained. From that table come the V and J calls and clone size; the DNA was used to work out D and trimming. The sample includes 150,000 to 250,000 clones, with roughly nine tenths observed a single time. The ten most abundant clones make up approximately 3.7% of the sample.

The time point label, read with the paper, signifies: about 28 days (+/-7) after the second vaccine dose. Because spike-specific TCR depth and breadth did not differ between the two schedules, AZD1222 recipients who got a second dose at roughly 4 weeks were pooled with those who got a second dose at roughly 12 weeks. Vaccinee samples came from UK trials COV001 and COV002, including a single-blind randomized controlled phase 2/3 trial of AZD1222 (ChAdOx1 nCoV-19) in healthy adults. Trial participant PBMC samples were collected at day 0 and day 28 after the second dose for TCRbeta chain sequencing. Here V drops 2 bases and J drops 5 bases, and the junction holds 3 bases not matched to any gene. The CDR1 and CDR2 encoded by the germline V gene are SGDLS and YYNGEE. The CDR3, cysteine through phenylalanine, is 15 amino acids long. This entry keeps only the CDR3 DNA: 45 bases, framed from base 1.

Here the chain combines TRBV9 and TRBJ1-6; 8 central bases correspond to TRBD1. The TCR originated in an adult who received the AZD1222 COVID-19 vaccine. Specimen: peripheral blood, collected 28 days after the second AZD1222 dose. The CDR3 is CASSVTGANNSPLHF. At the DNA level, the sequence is TGTGCCAGCAGCGTGACAGGGGCCAATAATTCACCCCTCCACTTT.